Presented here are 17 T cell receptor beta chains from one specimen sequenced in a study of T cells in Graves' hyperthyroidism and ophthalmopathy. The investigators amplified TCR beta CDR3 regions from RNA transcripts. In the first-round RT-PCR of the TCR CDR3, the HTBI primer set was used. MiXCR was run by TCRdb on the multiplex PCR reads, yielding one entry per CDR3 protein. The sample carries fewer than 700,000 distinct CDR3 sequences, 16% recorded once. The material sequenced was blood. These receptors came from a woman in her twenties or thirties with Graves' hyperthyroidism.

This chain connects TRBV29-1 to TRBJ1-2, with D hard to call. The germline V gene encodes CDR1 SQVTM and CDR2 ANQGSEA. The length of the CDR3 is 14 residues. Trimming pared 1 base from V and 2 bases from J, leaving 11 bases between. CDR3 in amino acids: CSVEGQDQNYGYTF. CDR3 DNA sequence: TGCAGCGTTGAAGGGCAGGATCAGAACTATGGCTACACCTTC. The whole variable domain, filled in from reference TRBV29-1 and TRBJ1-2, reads SAVISQKPSRDICQRGTSLTIQCQVDSQVTMMFWYRQQPGQSLTLIATANQGSEATYESGFVIDKFPISRPNLTFSTLTVSNMSPEDSSIYLCSVEGQDQNYGYTFGSGTRLTVV.

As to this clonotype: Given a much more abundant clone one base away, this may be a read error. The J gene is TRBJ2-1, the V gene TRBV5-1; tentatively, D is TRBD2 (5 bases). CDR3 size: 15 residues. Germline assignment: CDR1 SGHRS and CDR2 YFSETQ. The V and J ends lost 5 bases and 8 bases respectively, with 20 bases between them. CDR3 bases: TGCGCCAGCAGTTCCGGACTTCTAACACGCCATGAGCAGTTCTTC. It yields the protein CASSSGLLTRHEQFF.

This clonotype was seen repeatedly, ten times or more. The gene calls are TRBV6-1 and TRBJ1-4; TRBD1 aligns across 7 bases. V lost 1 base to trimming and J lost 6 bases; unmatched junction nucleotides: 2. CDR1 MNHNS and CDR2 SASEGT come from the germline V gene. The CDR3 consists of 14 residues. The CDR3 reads CASSEDRGDEKLFF. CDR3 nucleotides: TGTGCCAGCAGTGAAGACAGGGGAGATGAAAAACTGTTTTTT.

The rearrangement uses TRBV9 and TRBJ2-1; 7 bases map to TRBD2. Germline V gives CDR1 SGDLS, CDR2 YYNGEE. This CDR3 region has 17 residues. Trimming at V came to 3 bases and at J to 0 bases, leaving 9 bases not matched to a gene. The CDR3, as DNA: TGTGCCAGCAGCGCGACAAGCGGGGCCTACTCCTACAATGAGCAGTTCTTC. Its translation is CASSATSGAYSYNEQFF. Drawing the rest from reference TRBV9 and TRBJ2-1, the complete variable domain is DSGVTQTPKHLITATGQRVTLRCSPRSGDLSVYWYQQSLDQGLQFLIQYYNGEERAKGNILERFSAQQFPDLHSELNLSSLELGDSALYFCASSATSGAYSYNEQFFGPGTRLTVL.

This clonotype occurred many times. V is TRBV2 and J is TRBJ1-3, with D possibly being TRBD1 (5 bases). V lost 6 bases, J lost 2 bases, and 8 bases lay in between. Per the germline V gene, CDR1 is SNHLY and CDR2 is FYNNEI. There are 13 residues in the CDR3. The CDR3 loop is CASRETAGNTIYF. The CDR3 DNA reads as TGTGCCAGCAGAGAGACAGCTGGAAACACCATATATTTT.

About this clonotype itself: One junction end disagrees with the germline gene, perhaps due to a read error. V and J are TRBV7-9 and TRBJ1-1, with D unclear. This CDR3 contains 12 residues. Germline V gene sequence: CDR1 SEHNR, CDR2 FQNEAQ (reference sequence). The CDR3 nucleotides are TGTGTCAGCAGCTTTTCGGACACTGAAGCTTTCTTT. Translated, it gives CVSSFSDTEAFF.

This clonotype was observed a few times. The CDR3, as DNA: TGTGCCAGCACAGGGTCGCGGTTTCCCTACGAGCAGTACTTC. It encodes CASTGSRFPYEQYF. The chain links TRBV6-2 or TRBV6-3 to TRBJ2-7; D is possibly TRBD1 (5 bases). Germline V gives CDR1 MNHEY, CDR2 SVGEGT. The CDR3 covers 14 residues. V dropped 7 bases and J dropped 2 bases, with 15 bases sitting between them.

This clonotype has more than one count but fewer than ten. This chain's CDR3 is CSARTSGRGGEQFF. In DNA, the CDR3 is TGCAGTGCCAGGACTAGCGGGAGAGGTGGGGAGCAGTTCTTC. The chain links TRBV20-1 to TRBJ2-1, with 13 nucleotides matching TRBD2. This CDR3 spans 14 amino acids. Trimming cost V 6 bases and J 10 bases; bases outside gene matches: 9. The germline V gene encodes CDR1 DFQATT and CDR2 SNEGSKA (reference sequence).

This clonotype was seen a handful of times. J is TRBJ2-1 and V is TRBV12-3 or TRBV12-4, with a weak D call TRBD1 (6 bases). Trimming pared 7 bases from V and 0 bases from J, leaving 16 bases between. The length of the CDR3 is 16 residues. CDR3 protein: CASTSQGTSSYNEQFF. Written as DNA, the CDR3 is TGTGCCAGCACCTCACAGGGAACTAGCTCCTACAATGAGCAGTTCTTC.

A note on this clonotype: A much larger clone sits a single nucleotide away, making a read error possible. The CDR3 is CVSRGGAVLTEAFF. The CDR3 DNA reads as TGTGTCAGCAGAGGGGGGGCGGTGCTCACTGAAGCTTTCTTT. The chain employs TRBV3-1 and TRBJ1-1, with TRBD1 as a possible D gene (6 bases). Germline V CDR1 and CDR2: LGHDT, YNNKEL (reference sequence). The CDR3 runs 14 residues.

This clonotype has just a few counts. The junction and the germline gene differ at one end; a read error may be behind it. The CDR3 coding sequence is TGTGTCAGCAGACGGACGGGAACCTACGAGCAGTACTTC. Translated: CVSRRTGTYEQYF. The gene calls are TRBV12-3 or TRBV12-4 and TRBJ2-7, with D tentatively TRBD2 (5 bases). This CDR3 spans 13 amino acids.

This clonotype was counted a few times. DNA of the CDR3: TGTGCCAGCAGCCGGACTAGCGTAGCCGGGGAGCTGTTTTTT. As protein: CASSRTSVAGELFF. The gene calls are TRBV9 and TRBJ2-2; 9 bases match TRBD2. The CDR3 runs to 14 residues. With 4 bases clipped from V and 6 bases from J, the junction kept 4 bases outside the gene matches. Germline-derived CDR1 and CDR2 are SGDLS and YYNGEE.

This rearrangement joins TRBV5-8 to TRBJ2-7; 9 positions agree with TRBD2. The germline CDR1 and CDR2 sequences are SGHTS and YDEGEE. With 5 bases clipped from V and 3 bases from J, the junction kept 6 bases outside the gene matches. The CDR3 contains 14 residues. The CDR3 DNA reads TGTGCCAGCAGATTAGCGGGAGAAGGCTACGAGCAGTACTTC. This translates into CASRLAGEGYEQYF.

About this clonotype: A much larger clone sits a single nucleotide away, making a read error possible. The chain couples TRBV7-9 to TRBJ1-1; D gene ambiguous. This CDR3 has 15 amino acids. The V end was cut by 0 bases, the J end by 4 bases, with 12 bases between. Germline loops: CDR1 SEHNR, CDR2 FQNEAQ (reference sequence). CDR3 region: CASSLAVGRCTEAFF. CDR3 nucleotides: TGTGCCAGCAGCTTAGCGGTAGGCAGATGCACTGAAGCTTTCTTT.

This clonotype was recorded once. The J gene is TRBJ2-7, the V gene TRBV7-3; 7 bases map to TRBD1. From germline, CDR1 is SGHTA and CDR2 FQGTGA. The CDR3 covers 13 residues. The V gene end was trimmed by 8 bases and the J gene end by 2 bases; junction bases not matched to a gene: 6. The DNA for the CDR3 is TGTGCCAGCGACCCACAGGGGCCCTACGAGCAGTACTTC. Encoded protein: CASDPQGPYEQYF.

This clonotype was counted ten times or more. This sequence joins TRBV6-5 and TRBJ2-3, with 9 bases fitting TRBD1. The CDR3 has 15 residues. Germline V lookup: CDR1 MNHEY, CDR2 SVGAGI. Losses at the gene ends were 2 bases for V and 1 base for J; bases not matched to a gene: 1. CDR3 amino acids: CASSYRDRGTDTQYF. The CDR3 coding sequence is TGTGCCAGCAGTTACCGGGACAGGGGCACAGATACGCAGTATTTT.

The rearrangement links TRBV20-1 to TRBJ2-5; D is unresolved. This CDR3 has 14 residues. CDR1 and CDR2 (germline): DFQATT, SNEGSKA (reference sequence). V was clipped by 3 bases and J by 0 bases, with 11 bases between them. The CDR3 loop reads CSARESENQETQYF. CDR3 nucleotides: TGCAGTGCTAGGGAGTCCGAGAACCAAGAGACCCAGTACTTC.